This passage covers 26 T cell receptor beta chains from one sample sequenced in a study of T cells after yellow fever vaccination. TCRdb independently ran MiXCR on the 5' RACE reads; one entry per CDR3 protein. The sample shows about 240,000 distinct CDR3 sequences, more than 3.5% of them seen only once. The sample was PBMCs, taken 15 days after the yellow fever booster vaccination. Receptors originate from a man younger than 30 who received the YFV17D yellow fever vaccine.

This clonotype was found many times. The chain uses TRBV4-3 and TRBJ1-1; tentative D call: TRBD1 (6 bases). V lost 4 bases, J lost 5 bases, and 26 bases lay in between. Per the germline V gene, CDR1 is LGHNA and CDR2 is YSLEER. The CDR3 has 18 residues. The CDR3 reads CASSPYGGGRILGTEAFF. CDR3 DNA sequence: TGCGCCAGCAGCCCCTACGGCGGGGGGCGCATTCTGGGAACTGAAGCTTTCTTT.

This clonotype was seen many times. V is TRBV4-2 and J is TRBJ2-2; no firm D call. From germline, CDR1 is LGHNA and CDR2 YNFKEQ. The ends were cut back, 0 bases at V and 2 bases at J, with 7 bases in the middle. The CDR3 has 15 residues. The CDR3 loop is CASSQEPANTGELFF. CDR3 bases: TGTGCCAGCAGCCAAGAACCGGCAAACACCGGGGAGCTGTTTTTT.

This clonotype was observed once. With a much larger clone just one base away, this may be a read error. The chain is built from TRBV24-1 and TRBJ1-5; 7 nucleotides align to TRBD1. Germline-derived CDR1 and CDR2 are KGHDR and SFDVKD. This CDR3 is built from 17 residues. CDR3 region: CATSYLRGPYSNQPQHF. The CDR3 DNA reads as TGTGCCACCAGTTATTTAAGGGGGCCATATAGCAATCAGCCCCAGCATTTT.

This clonotype was counted at least ten times. V usage is TRBV5-1 and J usage is TRBJ1-2; D unresolved. This CDR3 has 13 residues. Deletions cut 4 bases from V and 3 bases from J, with 10 bases between. Germline CDR1 is SGHRS and CDR2 is YFSETQ. CDR3 DNA: TGCGCCAGCAGCCAGCGAGGAGACTATGGCTACACCTTC. It translates to CASSQRGDYGYTF.

This clonotype came up many times. J is TRBJ2-3 and V is TRBV21-1; no DNA check was done on the table's D call, TRBD1. TRBV21-1 represents a pseudogene. This CDR3 comprises 16 residues. DNA of the CDR3: TGTGCCAGCAGCACCACCGGGACAGCACGCACAGATACGCAGTATTTT. As protein: CASSTTGTARTDTQYF.

At least ten counts were recorded for this clonotype. J is TRBJ1-6 and V is TRBV7-9; TRBD1 matches 9 bases. CDR3 size: 13 residues. The ends lost 8 bases at V and 8 bases at J; junction bases unmatched: 4. Germline loops: CDR1 SEHNR, CDR2 FQNEAQ (reference sequence). CDR3 protein: CASGGTGYSPLHF. For the CDR3, the DNA is TGTGCCAGCGGGGGGACAGGGTATTCACCCCTCCACTTT.

This clonotype was seen at least ten times. The chain uses TRBV4-1 and TRBJ1-2; 10 positions match TRBD1. The CDR3 sequence is 15 residues long. Germline V gives CDR1 MGHRA, CDR2 YSYEKL. The ends lost 2 bases at V and 8 bases at J; junction bases unmatched: 8. The CDR3 sequence is CASSQPWDRGRGYTF. The DNA of the CDR3 is TGCGCCAGCAGCCAACCCTGGGACAGGGGTCGAGGCTACACCTTC.

The chain employs TRBV5-4 and TRBJ2-5, with 8 bases that match TRBD2. The V segment lost 10 bases and the J segment 4 bases; nucleotides outside the gene matches: 12. Germline CDR1 SGHNT, CDR2 YYREEE (reference sequence). CDR3 length: 14 amino acids. The CDR3 reads CAASPSGGGETQYF. In DNA, the CDR3 is TGTGCCGCTAGCCCCAGCGGGGGTGGAGAGACCCAGTACTTC.

This clonotype was detected a few times. The rearrangement uses TRBV11-3 and TRBJ2-1; 11 bases match TRBD2. CDR1 is SGHNT, CDR2 YENEEA, per germline. V trimming: 1 base; J trimming: 3 bases; junction bases outside the gene matches: 8. CDR3 length: 18 amino acids. The CDR3 region has the DNA TGTGCCAGCAGCTTAGGTCCCATGACTAGCGGGGTCTACAATGAGCAGTTCTTC. It encodes CASSLGPMTSGVYNEQFF. The full variable domain, its missing parts supplied by reference TRBV11-3 and TRBJ2-1, is EAGVVQSPRYKIIEKKQPVAFWCNPISGHNTLYWYLQNLGQGPELLIRYENEEAVDDSQLPKDRFSAERLKGVDSTLKIQPAELGDSAVYLCASSLGPMTSGVYNEQFFGPGTRLTVL.

This clonotype came up many times. The CDR3 nucleotides are TGTGCCTGCAATACAGGCGCGAACACCGGGGAGCTGTTTTTT. It specifies CACNTGANTGELFF. J is TRBJ2-2 and V is TRBV30, with D possibly matching TRBD1 (5 bases). V was cut by 6 bases and J by 0 bases, with 11 bases left in between. Germline CDR1 and CDR2: GTSNPN and SVGIG (reference sequence). The CDR3 loop spans 14 amino acids.

This clonotype was picked up many times. J is TRBJ1-6 and V is TRBV19, with 8 nucleotides matching TRBD1. Germline values: CDR1 LNHDA, CDR2 SQIVND (reference sequence). J was trimmed by 7 bases and V by 6 bases; bases with no gene match: 5. The CDR3 is made up of 14 amino acids. This CDR3 is CASRFGQGNSPLHF. CDR3 coding DNA: TGTGCCAGTAGATTTGGACAGGGAAATTCACCCCTCCACTTT.

There are many counts of this clonotype. The genes are TRBV2 and TRBJ2-3; 10 bases fit TRBD2. The length of the CDR3 is 15 residues. V gave up 6 bases and J gave up 3 bases; unmatched junction bases: 6. CDR1 is SNHLY, CDR2 FYNNEI, per germline. The CDR3 reads CASRSGGAGTDTQYF. In nucleotides, the CDR3 is TGTGCCAGCAGAAGCGGGGGGGCCGGTACAGATACGCAGTATTTT.

This clonotype turned up a few times. This chain uses TRBV5-4 with TRBJ2-5; tentatively, D is TRBD2 (5 bases). The CDR3 length is 16 residues. Looked up from germline, CDR1 is SGHNT and CDR2 is YYREEE (reference sequence). Between the trimmed V and J ends, which lost 2 bases and 3 bases, there was a span of 17 bases. For the CDR3, the DNA is TGTGCCAGCAGCTTCGCCCGAGGTGGAGGAGAAGAGACCCAGTACTTC. It specifies CASSFARGGGEETQYF. The whole variable domain, filled in from reference TRBV5-4 and TRBJ2-5, reads ETGVTQSPTHLIKTRGQQVTLRCSSQSGHNTVSWYQQALGQGPQFIFQYYREEENGRGNFPPRFSGLQFPNYSSELNVNALELDDSALYLCASSFARGGGEETQYFGPGTRLLVL.

This clonotype was seen many times. The chain is built from TRBV29-1 and TRBJ2-3, with D maybe TRBD2 (5 bases). The CDR3 has 17 amino acids. Trimming stripped 4 bases from V and 0 bases from J, with 20 bases between. The germline V gene encodes CDR1 SQVTM and CDR2 ANQGSEA. The CDR3 region is CSVGVGTGYSSTDTQYF. CDR3 bases: TGCAGCGTTGGAGTCGGTACGGGGTATTCTAGCACAGATACGCAGTATTTT.

The CDR3 region is CASSVWTDETQYF. The CDR3 coding sequence is TGCGCCAGCAGCGTCTGGACAGACGAGACCCAGTACTTC. The rearrangement joins TRBV4-3 to TRBJ2-5; TRBD1 is a possible D gene (6 bases). This CDR3 region has 13 residues. CDR1 is LGHNA and CDR2 is YSLEER in the germline V gene. Trimming pared 5 bases from V and 5 bases from J, leaving 12 bases between.

This clonotype was detected ten times or more. The chain couples TRBV20-1 to TRBJ2-1; TRBD2 matches at 9 bases. CDR1 DFQATT and CDR2 SNEGSKA come from the germline V gene (reference sequence). The length of the CDR3 is 16 residues. V trimming: 7 bases; J trimming: 3 bases; junction bases outside the gene matches: 13. The chain's CDR3 is CSVRGSGGSVYNEQFF. CDR3 DNA sequence: TGCAGTGTCAGGGGTAGCGGGGGCTCAGTCTACAATGAGCAGTTCTTC.

This clonotype has a count of ten or more. This rearrangement joins TRBV7-8 to TRBJ2-2; D not certain. CDR3 length: 15 residues. V was shortened by 2 bases and J by 1 base, with 8 bases between the two germline ends. The germline V gene encodes CDR1 SGHVS and CDR2 FQNEAQ. CDR3 DNA: TGTGCCAGCAGCTTAAGTCGAGTGAACACCGGGGAGCTGTTTTTT. Translated: CASSLSRVNTGELFF.

The table lists this clonotype with many counts. The chain is built from TRBV7-2 and TRBJ2-2; 8 bases line up with TRBD2. The ends lost 4 bases at V and 6 bases at J; junction bases unmatched: 4. In germline, CDR1 is SGHTA, CDR2 FQGNSA. The CDR3 length is 14 residues. The CDR3 is CASSSGGAAGELFF. The CDR3 bases are TGTGCCAGCAGCTCCGGGGGGGCCGCCGGGGAGCTGTTTTTT.

The sample holds many counts of this clonotype. The chain combines TRBV30 with TRBJ2-1, with D tentatively TRBD1 or TRBD2 (7 bases each). Germline values: CDR1 GTSNPN, CDR2 SVGIG (reference sequence). This CDR3 is built from 13 residues. V lost 6 bases and J 4 bases, leaving 13 bases between the germline ends. The CDR3 region is CACPGGGYNEQFF. CDR3 DNA sequence: TGTGCCTGCCCAGGGGGGGGATACAATGAGCAGTTCTTC.

The table lists this clonotype with many counts. The chain has TRBV2 and TRBJ2-4; 7 positions agree with TRBD2. The CDR3 has 17 amino acids. V lost 2 bases to trimming and J lost 7 bases; unmatched junction nucleotides: 14. Germline lookup yields CDR1 SNHLY and CDR2 FYNNEI. The chain's CDR3 is CASSEPQSGGGWNIQYF. CDR3 coding DNA: TGTGCCAGCAGTGAACCCCAAAGTGGGGGGGGTTGGAACATTCAGTACTTC.

This clonotype has a count of ten or more. Because the CDR3's place on the DNA is in doubt, the DNA is left out and the CDR3 is given as listed by TCRdb. This chain uses TRBV6-2 or TRBV6-3 with TRBJ2-3; TRBD2, the table's D call, lacks a check against the DNA. Germline V lookup: CDR1 MNHEY, CDR2 SVGEGT. A total of 17 residues make up the CDR3, ends included. The CDR3 sequence is CASSSSTLGLAGATQYF.

There are many counts of this clonotype. J is TRBJ2-2 and V is TRBV4-3; D call uncertain. CDR3 length: 15 residues. V was shortened by 0 bases and J by 4 bases, with 9 bases between the two germline ends. From germline, CDR1 is LGHNA and CDR2 YSLEER. CDR3 nucleotide sequence: TGCGCCAGCAGCCAAGATGGCCGGGCCACCGGGGAGCTGTTTTTT. The encoded protein is CASSQDGRATGELFF.

This clonotype was observed many times. The V and J genes are TRBV7-6 and TRBJ2-7; D assignment may be TRBD1 or TRBD2 (5 bases each). The CDR3 contains 14 residues. Germline CDR1 reads SGHVS; CDR2 reads FNYEAQ. Trimming pared 1 base from V and 6 bases from J, leaving 13 bases between. The CDR3 loop reads CASSLDGAPSEQYF. DNA for the CDR3: TGTGCCAGCAGCTTAGACGGGGCACCTTCCGAGCAGTACTTC.

This clonotype has ten or more counts. This sequence joins TRBV20-1 and TRBJ2-1; weak D call: TRBD1 (6 bases). This CDR3 spans 10 amino acids. Germline CDR1 reads DFQATT; CDR2 reads SNEGSKA (reference sequence). V lost 6 bases and J 9 bases, leaving 9 bases between the germline ends. In DNA form, the CDR3 reads TGCAGTGCAACAGGGATTGAGCAGTTCTTC. Its protein is CSATGIEQFF.

Ten or more counts support this clonotype. The chain carries TRBV5-1 and TRBJ2-1; 9 bases align to TRBD2. This CDR3 comprises 17 residues. CDR1 and CDR2 from the germline V gene are SGHRS and YFSETQ. Germline trimming cut 4 bases from V and 0 bases from J; bases unmatched to any gene: 8. The CDR3 loop reads CASSSYSGGGSYNEQFF. CDR3 coding DNA: TGCGCCAGCAGCAGTTATAGCGGGGGTGGCTCCTACAATGAGCAGTTCTTC. Supplemented by reference TRBV5-1 and TRBJ2-1, the full variable domain reads KAGVTQTPRYLIKTRGQQVTLSCSPISGHRSVSWYQQTPGQGLQFLFEYFSETQRNKGNFPGRFSGRQFSNSRSEMNVSTLELGDSALYLCASSSYSGGGSYNEQFFGPGTRLTVL.

The genes are TRBV11-1 and TRBJ1-1; D not resolved. Germline CDR1 and CDR2: SGHAT and FQDESV (reference sequence). V lost 0 bases, J lost 10 bases, and 12 bases lay in between. This CDR3 has 13 residues. This chain's CDR3 is CASSLAHLPGAFF. CDR3 nucleotide sequence: TGTGCCAGCAGCTTAGCGCATCTGCCTGGAGCTTTCTTT.